The sequence of this TCR beta chain was determined in a study of cytomegalovirus exposure and HLA in healthy donors. Background on the study: HLA-typed donors were the source of about 85 million unique TCRs held in an early data release. General study results and limits: The investigators catalogued 164 TCR beta chains as cytomegalovirus-associated.

Concerning this clone itself: The antigen remains undetermined.

The CDR3 length is 16 residues. The V gene lost 2 bases and the J gene lost 1 base, with 14 bases spanning the gap. Germline lookup yields CDR1 SGHAT and CDR2 FQNNGV. 60 Vbeta and 13 Jbeta primers were used in PCR. Profiling relied on immunoSEQ multiplex PCR, and the TCRdb table lists in-frame clones only, not all of them. This table holds some 120,000 clones, 70% to 80% found once. The sequence derives from a man aged 40-49 years in good health and CMV-seropositive. The sequenced sample consisted of PBMCs. The rearrangement links TRBV11-2 to TRBJ1-1, with TRBD1 as a possible D gene (6 bases). The CDR3 here is CASSLLGRGSNTEAFF. In nucleotides, the CDR3 is TGTGCCAGCAGCTTATTAGGCAGGGGTTCGAACACTGAAGCTTTCTTT.